This T cell receptor (beta chain) is from a study of OX40 agonist ivuxolimab in advanced cancers. In the study overall: Aged about 20 to 85 with a mean of 60 years, they were less than 90% male. Three patients got partial responses; one had hepatocellular carcinoma and two had cutaneous melanoma.

The table came from immunoSEQ multiplex PCR; TCRdb's copy has only in-frame clones and leaves some out. This sample has about 100,000 clones, with 90% found just once. V dropped 4 bases and J dropped 11 bases, with 18 bases sitting between them. CDR3 length equals 14 residues. Per germline, CDR1 SGHAT and CDR2 FQDESV (reference sequence). Blood got drawn at baseline, again on cycle 4 day 1, and then on cycle 7 day 1. The V and J genes are TRBV11-1 and TRBJ2-1, with a possible D match to TRBD2 (5 bases). The TCR originated in an adult with an advanced solid tumor such as melanoma, head and neck, liver or kidney cancer. Material: CD4+ or CD8+ T cells sorted from blood, obtained in a trial of the OX40 agonist ivuxolimab. The CDR3 loop reads CASSSRALGRKQFF. CDR3 DNA sequence: TGTGCCAGCAGCTCGCGGGCCTTAGGGCGGAAGCAGTTCTTC.